The 25 T cell receptor beta chains below were found in one sample sequenced in a study of blood T cell repertoires in COVID-19. Clones were read by immunoSEQ multiplex PCR, and TCRdb kept only the in-frame ones, dropping some. The table records 150,000 to 200,000 clones, 70% to 90% of them present only once. The specimen sequenced was PBMCs or T cells enriched from blood (not recorded which). The receptors originated from a woman aged 45-60 years who had recovered from COVID-19.

This clone was seen a handful of times. CDR3 amino acids: CASSPDRGFGYTF. Written as DNA, the CDR3 is TGTGCCAGCTCACCGGACAGGGGGTTCGGCTACACCTTC. The genes are TRBV18 and TRBJ1-2; TRBD1 matches at 10 bases. The CDR3 has 13 residues. Germline CDR1 and CDR2: KGHSH and LQKENI. After removal of 3 bases from V and 8 bases from J, the junction contained 3 bases not matched to a gene.

This sequence joins TRBV2 and TRBJ1-1; D not certain. Germline values: CDR1 SNHLY, CDR2 FYNNEI. This CDR3 has 15 residues. V was shortened by 6 bases and J by 0 bases, with 14 bases between the two germline ends. CDR3 bases: TGTGCCAGCAGGTTACAGAATCCCATGAACACTGAAGCTTTCTTT. Translation gives CASRLQNPMNTEAFF.

V usage is TRBV11-2 and J usage is TRBJ2-3, with no clear D. V was pared by 1 base and J by 0 bases, with 11 bases between. The CDR3 is made up of 16 amino acids. Germline V gives CDR1 SGHAT, CDR2 FQNNGV. As DNA, the CDR3 is TGTGCCAGCAGCTTAGCCGAGCACGCTAGCACAGATACGCAGTATTTT. Protein: CASSLAEHASTDTQYF. Based on the CDR3 plus reference TRBV11-2 and TRBJ2-3, the full variable domain is EAGVAQSPRYKIIEKRQSVAFWCNPISGHATLYWYQQILGQGPKLLIQFQNNGVVDDSQLPKDRFSAERLKGVDSTLKIQPAKLEDSAVYLCASSLAEHASTDTQYFGPGTRLTVL.

The rearrangement links TRBV29-1 to TRBJ1-2; D might be TRBD1 (6 bases). CDR1 is SQVTM and CDR2 is ANQGSEA in the germline V gene. Trimming left V 7 bases short and J 4 bases short, with 19 bases between. This CDR3 has 14 amino acids. The CDR3 nucleotides are TGCAGCGCTGACCCCGGAGGGGGGGGCTATGGCTACACCTTC. Protein: CSADPGGGGYGYTF.

This chain connects TRBV19 to TRBJ2-2; no clear D. CDR3 size: 15 residues. Trimming removed 3 bases from V and 0 bases from J, with 8 bases in between. CDR1 is LNHDA and CDR2 is SQIVND in the germline V gene (reference sequence). The CDR3 is CASSIWSANTGELFF. The DNA of the CDR3 is TGTGCCAGTAGTATCTGGTCAGCGAACACCGGGGAGCTGTTTTTT.

The chain recombines TRBV25-1 with TRBJ2-4; D possibly corresponds to TRBD2 (6 bases). The germline gives CDR1 MGHDK, CDR2 SYGVNS. The ends were cut back, 0 bases at V and 5 bases at J, with 17 bases in the middle. The CDR3 totals 17 residues. The CDR3: CASSEYLRGTEENIQYF. CDR3 coding DNA: TGTGCCAGCAGTGAATACCTCCGGGGGACCGAGGAAAACATTCAGTACTTC.

The chain uses TRBV7-8 and TRBJ2-5; 15 bases fit TRBD2. The germline V gene encodes CDR1 SGHVS and CDR2 FQNEAQ. The CDR3 contains 15 residues. With V trimmed by 5 bases and J by 7 bases, 5 bases remained unmatched. The CDR3 sequence is CASSGGLAGGPTQYF. In DNA form, the CDR3 reads TGTGCCAGCAGCGGGGGACTAGCGGGGGGTCCGACCCAGTACTTC. The whole variable domain, filled in from reference TRBV7-8 and TRBJ2-5, reads GAGVSQSPRYKVAKRGQDVALRCDPISGHVSLFWYQQALGQGPEFLTYFQNEAQLDKSGLPSDRFFAERPEGSVSTLKIQRTQQEDSAVYLCASSGGLAGGPTQYFGPGTRLLVL.

The chain joins TRBV19 to TRBJ1-5; D gene uncertain. This CDR3 region has 12 residues. Germline V gives CDR1 LNHDA, CDR2 SQIVND (reference sequence). V lost 8 bases to trimming and J lost 5 bases, with 10 bases between them. The CDR3 DNA is TGTGCCAGTCAGCGCCCTGATCAGCCCCAGCATTTT. Its translation is CASQRPDQPQHF.

The rearrangement joins TRBV5-8 to TRBJ2-3; 9 bases fit TRBD1. V shed 5 bases and J 0 bases; nucleotides not matched to a gene: 4. This CDR3 is built from 15 residues. Germline values: CDR1 SGHTS, CDR2 YDEGEE. This CDR3 reads CASSTGTGSTDTQYF. DNA of the CDR3: TGTGCCAGCAGTACCGGGACAGGGAGCACAGATACGCAGTATTTT.

The chain links TRBV2 to TRBJ2-5, with 15 bases fitting TRBD2. The germline V gene encodes CDR1 SNHLY and CDR2 FYNNEI. The CDR3 sequence is 15 residues long. J gave up 5 bases and V 8 bases, and 6 bases lay outside the gene matches. CDR3: CASGRTSGGAETQYF. CDR3 DNA sequence: TGTGCCAGCGGACGGACTAGCGGGGGGGCGGAGACCCAGTACTTC.

This rearrangement joins TRBV3-1 (or the pseudogene TRBV3-2) to TRBJ2-2; perhaps TRBD1 as D (5 bases). This CDR3 comprises 15 residues. Trimming left V 5 bases short and J 7 bases short, with 17 bases between. CDR1 and CDR2 (germline): LGHDT, YNNKEL (reference sequence). The CDR3: CASSFPKGLGGELFF. DNA of the CDR3: TGTGCCAGCAGCTTTCCGAAGGGGTTGGGCGGGGAGCTGTTTTTT.

This clone was observed once. The chain has TRBV10-1 and TRBJ1-6; a possible D gene is TRBD1 (5 bases). V lost 2 bases, J lost 8 bases, and 16 bases lay in between. The CDR3 loop spans 16 amino acids. Germline loops: CDR1 WNHNN, CDR2 SYGVQD (reference sequence). The CDR3 loop is CASSEGPGEGYSPLHF. Here the CDR3 DNA reads TGCGCCAGCAGTGAGGGACCCGGGGAGGGGTATTCACCCCTCCACTTT.

V gene TRBV5-6 combines with J gene TRBJ1-2, with a possible D match to TRBD1 (5 bases). Germline V gives CDR1 SGHDT, CDR2 YYEEEE. The CDR3 loop spans 15 amino acids. Trimming cost V 3 bases and J 2 bases, with 14 bases left between them. This CDR3 is CASSSPDSRNYGYTF. CDR3 nucleotide sequence: TGTGCCAGCAGCTCACCTGACAGCCGAAACTATGGCTACACCTTC.

The rearrangement uses TRBV13 and TRBJ2-3, with D hard to call. Germline CDR1 PRHDT, CDR2 FYEKMQ (reference sequence). The CDR3 has 14 amino acids. Trimming left V 1 base short and J 0 bases short, with 5 bases between. The CDR3 DNA reads as TGTGCCAGCAGCTTAGCCCTAAGCACAGATACGCAGTATTTT. Translating gives CASSLALSTDTQYF.

This clone was detected only a few times. This rearrangement joins TRBV2 to TRBJ2-5; D might be TRBD2 (6 bases). The CDR3 length is 15 residues. Deletions cut 7 bases from V and 5 bases from J, with 20 bases between. Germline V gene sequence: CDR1 SNHLY, CDR2 FYNNEI. In nucleotides, the CDR3 is TGTGCCAGCACCCAACGGGAGTCCCACGGGGAGACCCAGTACTTC. Its translation: CASTQRESHGETQYF.

The chain employs TRBV18 and TRBJ2-3, with 10 bases fitting TRBD1. Germline values: CDR1 KGHSH, CDR2 LQKENI. Trimming took 3 bases from V and 6 from J; bases not matched to a gene: 6. This CDR3 contains 15 residues. CDR3 in DNA: TGTGCCAGCTCACCGGGACAGGGGATCATGGATACGCAGTATTTT. Residues: CASSPGQGIMDTQYF.

The chain couples TRBV29-1 to TRBJ2-1; TRBD2 agrees at 8 bases. The trim removed 7 bases at V and 5 bases at J, leaving 7 bases unmatched. This CDR3 is 13 amino acids long. CDR1 is SQVTM, CDR2 ANQGSEA, per germline. CDR3 residues: CSAWTSLDNEQFF. The CDR3 DNA sequence: TGCAGCGCCTGGACTAGCCTCGACAATGAGCAGTTCTTC.

The chain links TRBV7-7 to TRBJ2-5; TRBD2 matches at 9 bases. This CDR3 region has 16 residues. V was clipped by 3 bases and J by 3 bases; unmatched bases: 8. CDR1 SSHAT and CDR2 FNYEAQ come from the germline V gene (reference sequence). The CDR3 protein is CASSFSPSGVEETQYF. In DNA form, the CDR3 reads TGTGCCAGCAGCTTTAGCCCTAGCGGGGTAGAAGAGACCCAGTACTTC.

The chain combines TRBV7-9 with TRBJ2-1, with a possible D match to TRBD2 (5 bases). This CDR3 is built from 16 residues. The V gene's germline CDR1 is SEHNR and CDR2 FQNEAQ (reference sequence). Deletions cut 0 bases from V and 7 bases from J, with 16 bases between. The CDR3 nucleotides are TGTGCCAGCAGCTTAGCGCTCGGACTGGTTTCTAATGAGCAGTTCTTC. Translating it yields CASSLALGLVSNEQFF.

V usage is TRBV15 and J usage is TRBJ1-2, with a weak D call TRBD1 (5 bases). V lost 0 bases, J lost 4 bases, and 9 bases lay in between. The CDR3 covers 14 residues. Germline V gene sequence: CDR1 LNHNV, CDR2 YYDKDF (reference sequence). The CDR3 sequence is CATSREGAVYGYTF. CDR3 bases: TGTGCCACCAGCAGAGAAGGGGCGGTCTATGGCTACACCTTC. Complete variable domain (other parts from reference TRBV15 and TRBJ1-2): DAMVIQNPRYQVTQFGKPVTLSCSQTLNHNVMYWYQQKSSQAPKLLFHYYDKDFNNEADTPDNFQSRRPNTSFCFLDIRSPGLGDTAMYLCATSREGAVYGYTFGSGTRLTVV.

The chain couples TRBV11-3 to TRBJ2-3; perhaps TRBD1 as D (5 bases). In germline, CDR1 is SGHNT, CDR2 YENEEA. The CDR3 is 17 amino acids. V lost 1 base and J lost 2, with 16 bases in between. The CDR3 here is CASSLVLGVIYTDTQYF. CDR3 DNA: TGTGCCAGCAGCTTAGTGTTAGGGGTGATTTACACAGATACGCAGTATTTT.

This clone was counted once. This rearrangement joins TRBV12-3 or TRBV12-4 to TRBJ1-1; D is unresolved. The CDR3 totals 13 residues. V was shortened by 3 bases and J by 2 bases, with 7 bases between the two germline ends. DNA for the CDR3: TGTGCCAGCAGTTTCGAGGGAAACACTGAAGCTTTCTTT. Amino acid sequence: CASSFEGNTEAFF.

A word on this clone: The same CDR3 arises from other DNA sequences in this sample as well. The chain couples TRBV5-1 to TRBJ2-3; D unresolved. This CDR3 has 13 amino acids. In germline, CDR1 is SGHRS, CDR2 YFSETQ. Trimming took off 0 bases at V and 3 bases at J, with 5 bases between the two ends. The CDR3 spells CASSLGATDTQYF. As DNA, the CDR3 is TGCGCCAGCAGCTTGGGGGCTACAGATACGCAGTATTTT.

The gene calls are TRBV6-5 and TRBJ1-1; D is unresolved. Trimming removed 5 bases from V and 8 bases from J, with 18 bases in between. The CDR3 is 14 amino acids. Germline assignment: CDR1 MNHEY and CDR2 SVGAGI. The CDR3 DNA reads TGTGCCAGCAGTCCATCGGACGGGAACAAAGAAGCTTTCTTT. It yields the protein CASSPSDGNKEAFF.

The rearrangement uses TRBV3-1 (or the pseudogene TRBV3-2) and TRBJ2-5; TRBD1 matches 11 bases. The CDR3 is made up of 17 amino acids. V shed 4 bases, J shed 1 base, and the junction held 8 bases outside the gene matches. Germline V gives CDR1 LGHDT, CDR2 YNNKEL (reference sequence). In DNA, the CDR3 is TGTGCCAGCAGCCGTGGGGCTGGGACAGGGGGCCAAGAGACCCAGTACTTC. As protein: CASSRGAGTGGQETQYF.